A single sample gave rise to the 9 T cell receptor beta chains below, sequenced in a study of T cells in Graves' hyperthyroidism and ophthalmopathy. TCR beta CDR3 sequences were amplified from RNA transcripts. An initial round of RT-PCR targeting the TCR CDR3 relied on the HTBI primer set. TCRdb independently ran MiXCR on the multiplex PCR reads; one entry per CDR3 protein. The sample holds a few hundred thousand distinct CDR3 sequences, 20% seen once. The sequencing input was blood. These receptor sequences come from a man aged 18 to 29 with Graves' hyperthyroidism.

In its sample, this clonotype was seen many times. This chain joins TRBV24-1 and TRBJ2-2, with D possibly TRBD2 on 5 matching bases. The ends were cut back, 4 bases at V and 6 bases at J, with 5 bases in the middle. The CDR3 has 12 residues. Germline V gives CDR1 KGHDR, CDR2 SFDVKD. CDR3 residues: CATSERAGELFF. In nucleotides, the CDR3 is TGTGCCACCAGTGAGAGGGCCGGGGAGCTGTTTTTT.

This clonotype was recorded many times. V usage is TRBV5-5 and J usage is TRBJ2-2; possible D gene TRBD2, 6 bases. Germline CDR1 is SGHKS and CDR2 is YYEKEE (reference sequence). V was pared by 6 bases and J by 6 bases, with 18 bases between. The CDR3 is 15 amino acids. The CDR3 DNA follows: TGTGCCAGCACTTTGTCCTTCACGGGGGCCGGGGAGCTGTTTTTT. It codes for CASTLSFTGAGELFF.

Ten or more counts support this clonotype. This chain uses TRBV6-5 with TRBJ1-5, with 10 nucleotides matching TRBD1. CDR3 length: 17 amino acids. Per the germline V gene, CDR1 is MNHEY and CDR2 is SVGAGI. The J segment lost 3 bases and the V segment lost 4 bases, leaving 9 bases of the junction unmatched. The DNA of the CDR3 is TGTGCCAGCAGTTCCACCGGGACAGGGGCCCACAATCAGCCCCAGCATTTT. Amino acid sequence: CASSSTGTGAHNQPQHF.

There are many counts of this clonotype. CDR3 coding DNA: TGTGCCAGCAGCTTAGCGTGGGGCCCTGAAGCTTTCTTT. It codes for CASSLAWGPEAFF. The chain couples TRBV7-2 to TRBJ1-1; D perhaps matches TRBD1 (5 bases). The length of the CDR3 is 13 residues. The germline V gene encodes CDR1 SGHTA and CDR2 FQGNSA. V was clipped by 0 bases and J by 6 bases, with 8 bases between them.

This clonotype was seen repeatedly, ten times or more. V gene TRBV12-3 or TRBV12-4 combines with J gene TRBJ1-1; 8 nucleotides align to TRBD1. The junction had 4 bases not matched to a gene; V was cut back by 4 bases and J by 0 bases. The CDR3 totals 15 residues. The CDR3 nucleotides read TGTGCCAGCAGTTCCGGGACAGGTATGAACACTGAAGCTTTCTTT. Amino acid sequence: CASSSGTGMNTEAFF.

This clonotype was counted many times. DNA of the CDR3: TGTGCCAGCAGCCCATCAAGGACAGGGAGGACTGAAGCTTTCTTT. It specifies CASSPSRTGRTEAFF. The chain is built from TRBV12-3 or TRBV12-4 and TRBJ1-1; 8 nucleotides agree with TRBD1. V shed 6 bases and J 5 bases; nucleotides not matched to a gene: 11. The CDR3 runs to 15 residues.

The CDR3 loop reads CSARVRSTQYF. CDR3 DNA: TGCAGTGCTAGAGTTCGCTCTACCCAGTACTTC. The chain recombines TRBV20-1 with TRBJ2-5; D gene ambiguous. Germline CDR1 reads DFQATT; CDR2 reads SNEGSKA (reference sequence). Between the trimmed V and J ends, which lost 1 base and 8 bases, there was a span of 8 bases. This CDR3 spans 11 amino acids.

Many counts were recorded for this clonotype. A read error may be the cause here, since a much bigger clone is one base away. This CDR3 is CASSEGATEAFF. The CDR3 DNA reads TGTGCCAGCAGTGAAGGGGCCACTGAAGCTTTCTTT. The chain uses TRBV6-1 and TRBJ1-1; no definite D call. V lost 1 base and J 4 bases, leaving 4 bases between the germline ends. Germline V gives CDR1 MNHNS, CDR2 SASEGT. This CDR3 has 12 amino acids.

In its sample, this clonotype was seen many times. The chain is built from TRBV7-8 and TRBJ1-5; no clear D gene. The V gene's germline CDR1 is SGHVS and CDR2 FQNEAQ. Trimming left V 5 bases short and J 1 base short, with 12 bases between. The CDR3 loop spans 15 amino acids. The DNA of the CDR3 is TGTGCCAGCAGCCCTTCGGCAGTGAGCAATCAGCCCCAGCATTTT. Its translation: CASSPSAVSNQPQHF. Full variable domain (missing parts from reference TRBV7-8 and TRBJ1-5): GAGVSQSPRYKVAKRGQDVALRCDPISGHVSLFWYQQALGQGPEFLTYFQNEAQLDKSGLPSDRFFAERPEGSVSTLKIQRTQQEDSAVYLCASSPSAVSNQPQHFGDGTRLSIL.